What follows is one T cell receptor beta chain and its context. Its antigen is as yet unknown. The entry originates in a study of persistence of HIV-infected CD4 T cells. The libraries were made with immunoSEQ version 4 in survey mode. Method: immunoSEQ multiplex PCR; TCRdb's copy keeps in-frame clones and lacks some. This table has 35,000 to 50,000 clones, roughly 90% appearing once. Per germline, CDR1 MNHNY and CDR2 SVGAGI (reference sequence). The V gene lost 7 bases and the J gene lost 7 bases, with 10 bases spanning the gap. The CDR3 spans 11 residues. Anti-CD3/anti-CD28 beads served as a nonspecific positive control stimulus. CD4+ T cells upregulating both CD40 ligand and CD69 were sorted as responding cells.

The sequence came from an adult man with HIV who was CMV-seropositive. The chain has TRBV6-6 and TRBJ1-1, with D unresolved. The sample here was CD4+ T cells sorted from PBMCs after 18-hour stimulation, taken from a patient who received antiretroviral therapy. CDR3 DNA: TGTGCCAGCAAGAGGGAGGGTGAAGCTTTCTTT. Translated, it gives CASKREGEAFF.